The source of this T cell receptor beta chain is a study of OX40 agonist ivuxolimab in advanced cancers. Regarding the complete study: Ivuxolimab was an agonistic, fully human IgG2 monoclonal antibody directed against OX40 (CD134), a costimulatory receptor. In the dose-escalation cohort, 82.7% of patients were male, and the mean age was around 60 years, with a range of about 23 to 85. Among the approximately 50 dose-escalation patients, approximately 20 had hepatocellular carcinoma, roughly 15 melanoma, 9 renal cell carcinoma and 9 head and neck cancer. Prior anti-PD-1, anti-PD-L1 or anti-CTLA-4 therapy was permitted, and approximately 40% of dose-escalation patients had received checkpoint inhibitors. The monotherapy dose-escalation portion (N ≈ 55 patients) of the phase I ivuxolimab trial is reported in the paper. Intravenous ivuxolimab was administered to patients every 2 weeks at six dose levels: 0.01, 0.1, 0.3, 1.5, 3 and 10 mg/kg. The point of sequencing TCRbeta in the periphery was to test whether ivuxolimab changed TCR sequence diversity and drove clonal T-cell expansion. Partial responses occurred in three dose-escalation patients, of whom one had hepatocellular carcinoma and two had cutaneous melanoma. The full study reports these points: At doses of 0.1 to 3.0 mg/kg, clonal expansion of both CD4+ and CD8+ T cells in blood was seen between baseline and week 6. On average, CD8+ T cells showed more expanded clones than CD4+ T cells after ivuxolimab. Low levels of normalized T-cell clonal expansion were also shown by some nonresponding patients. The antigen specificity of the peripheral T cells that underwent clonal expansion was not determined. In the 0.1-3.0 mg/kg groups, partial responders were among the patients with the lowest normalized peripheral clonal expansion, particularly in CD8+ T cells.

CDR1 MDHEN and CDR2 SYDVKM are derived from the germline V gene. The CDR3 numbers 13 residues from cysteine through phenylalanine. Left in the record is the CDR3 DNA by itself, 39 bases read in frame from the first base. The junction shows trimming of 8 bases on V and 5 bases on J, plus 16 bases between the germline ends. Patients with a history of autoimmune disease or receiving systemic immunosuppression were excluded from the trial. Peripheral blood for TCR sequencing was collected from all dose cohorts at baseline, on cycle 4 day 1, and on cycle 7 day 1. The samples were taken from a phase I, first-in-human, multicenter, open-label dose-escalation trial of ivuxolimab. Adults with locally advanced or metastatic melanoma, renal cell carcinoma, hepatocellular carcinoma or head and neck squamous cell carcinoma were enrolled in the trial. CD4+ and CD8+ T cells were sorted separately from peripheral blood before TCR sequencing.

Genomic DNA was extracted from sorted cells for sequencing of the TCRbeta CDR3 region. The immunoSEQ Assay was used for sequencing of TCRbeta CDR3 regions. The immuneACCESS repertoire file appears here via TCRdb, limited to in-frame rearrangements. These files lack a portion of the clones; in checked studies, under half of the deficit traces to unresolved V genes, and the cause of the others is not known. Across this sample there are tens of thousands of clones, with approximately 91% seen only once. Approximately 7% of the sample lies in the top ten. On this clone itself: Its antigen target is currently unknown. No much larger clone exists at a distance of one base, and base qualities are not known.

The chain is assembled from TRBV28 and TRBJ2-7; the D gene cannot be named for sure. The sample was CD4+ or CD8+ T cells sorted from blood, taken in a trial of the OX40 agonist ivuxolimab. The receptor was derived from an adult with an advanced solid tumor such as melanoma, head and neck, liver or kidney cancer. CDR3 region: CASGYHRNHEQYF. The nucleotide sequence reads as follows: TGTGCCAGCGGGTATCACCGAAACCACGAGCAGTACTTC.